Described below is a single T cell receptor beta chain sequence and its context. Its antigen is not known. Expansion of antigen-specific CD4+ T cells with viral peptide pools was carried out by the ViraFEST assay before sequencing. With more than 9 days of culture completed, CD4+ T cells were isolated. A positive SARS-CoV-2 PCR test fell between March and December 2020. Half the medium was swapped for IL-2 medium on days 3 and 7. TCRdb's table, derived via immunoSEQ multiplex PCR, lists solely in-frame clones and lacks some. There are about 36,000 clones in the sample; around 72% occur only once, and about a sixth lies in the top ten. This record belongs to a study of vaccination effects on CD4 cells after COVID-19. V gave up 3 bases and J gave up 3 bases; unmatched junction bases: 10. In germline, CDR1 is LNHDA, CDR2 SQIVND (reference sequence). The CDR3 spans 16 residues. The study's findings and limits: In convalescents, post-vaccine spike-reactive clones were mainly new clones induced by vaccination.

This specimen was CD4+ T cells from PBMCs cultured with HCoV-NL63 spike peptides, taken before COVID-19 vaccination. This receptor was identified in a human donor who had a prior SARS-CoV-2 infection. V and J are TRBV19 and TRBJ1-1; 7 bases align to TRBD1. The CDR3 is CASSIRGGEWDTEAFF. The CDR3 DNA reads as TGTGCCAGTAGTATTAGAGGGGGCGAGTGGGACACTGAAGCTTTCTTT.